This TCR beta chain was found in a study of blood T cell repertoires in COVID-19. V lost 4 bases and J 6 bases, leaving 19 bases between the germline ends. Germline V CDR1 and CDR2: LNHDA, SQIVND (reference sequence). The CDR3 covers 16 residues. Assay used: immunoSEQ multiplex PCR; TCRdb lists only in-frame clones, some missing. The sample carries 100,000 to 150,000 clones, 69% recorded once. The V gene is TRBV19, the J gene TRBJ2-1; D is perhaps TRBD2 (6 bases). The clonotype was recovered from a woman aged 70-85 years with acute or convalescent COVID-19. The sequenced sample consisted of peripheral blood. CDR3 sequence (DNA): TGTGCCAGTAGTAGGTCTACCCACGGGAGTGGCAATGAGCAGTTCTTC. It specifies CASSRSTHGSGNEQFF.